Following are 20 T cell receptor beta chains from one sample sequenced in a study of cytomegalovirus exposure and HLA in healthy donors. Sequencing used immunoSEQ multiplex PCR; TCRdb keeps in-frame clones, though not all of them. The table includes 250,000 or so clones, approximately 87% detected once. What was sequenced was PBMCs. These receptors were collected from a man aged 18 to 29 in good health and CMV-seronegative.

This chain connects TRBV5-8 to TRBJ2-1, with D possibly being TRBD1 (5 bases). Germline CDR1 is SGHTS and CDR2 is YDEGEE. Deletions cut 0 bases from V and 2 bases from J, with 12 bases between. This CDR3 contains 16 residues. The CDR3 here is CASSLERGFTYNEQFF. Here the CDR3 DNA reads TGTGCCAGCAGCTTGGAAAGGGGATTCACCTACAATGAGCAGTTCTTC.

The chain is built from TRBV7-9 and TRBJ2-1; D call uncertain. CDR1 SEHNR and CDR2 FQNEAQ come from the germline V gene (reference sequence). V lost 3 bases and J lost 4, with 13 bases in between. The CDR3 is 15 amino acids. CDR3 loop: CASSLGSGPYNEQFF. The DNA for the CDR3 is TGTGCCAGCAGCTTGGGTAGTGGGCCTTACAATGAGCAGTTCTTC.

The genes are TRBV30 and TRBJ2-1; 8 bases map to TRBD2. CDR1 is GTSNPN, CDR2 SVGIG, per germline (reference sequence). V trimming: 0 bases; J trimming: 10 bases; junction bases outside the gene matches: 2. CDR3 size: 12 residues. CDR3 region: CAWSVSGEEQFF. CDR3 nucleotide sequence: TGTGCCTGGAGTGTTAGCGGGGAAGAGCAGTTCTTC. Combining the CDR3 with reference TRBV30 and TRBJ2-1 gives the whole variable domain SQTIHQWPATLVQPVGSPLSLECTVEGTSNPNLYWYRQAAGRGLQLLFYSVGIGQISSEVPQNLSASRPQDRQFILSSKKLLLSDSGFYLCAWSVSGEEQFFGPGTRLTVL.

This clone came up a few times. V usage is TRBV29-1 and J usage is TRBJ1-3, with TRBD1 matching 7 bases. V was pared by 4 bases and J by 2 bases, with 5 bases of the junction left unmatched. The CDR3 consists of 14 residues. Germline loops: CDR1 SQVTM, CDR2 ANQGSEA. The CDR3 is CSVAGGLAGNTIYF. In nucleotides, the CDR3 is TGCAGCGTTGCAGGGGGTTTGGCTGGAAACACCATATATTTT.

The chain couples TRBV27 to TRBJ2-7, with a tentative D call TRBD2 (5 bases). V was pared by 2 bases and J by 7 bases, with 15 bases between. Germline CDR1 reads MNHEY; CDR2 reads SMNVEV (reference sequence). The CDR3 length is 14 residues. The chain's CDR3 is CASSLGTVTGEQYF. Written as DNA, the CDR3 is TGTGCCAGCAGTTTAGGTACAGTCACGGGGGAGCAGTACTTC.

The gene calls are TRBV7-2 and TRBJ1-2; D might be TRBD1 (6 bases). Germline CDR1 SGHTA, CDR2 FQGNSA. The CDR3 runs to 14 residues. Trimming took off 7 bases at V and 1 base at J, with 13 bases between the two ends. The CDR3 region is CASTEGGINYGYTF. CDR3 nucleotide sequence: TGTGCCAGCACCGAGGGGGGGATTAACTATGGCTACACCTTC. The variable domain in full, completed from reference TRBV7-2 and TRBJ1-2, reads GAGVSQSPSNKVTEKGKDVELRCDPISGHTALYWYRQSLGQGLEFLIYFQGNSAPDKSGLPSDRFSAERTGGSVSTLTIQRTQQEDSAVYLCASTEGGINYGYTFGSGTRLTVV.

The chain has TRBV6-6 and TRBJ2-7, with D possibly matching TRBD2 (6 bases). CDR1 MNHNY and CDR2 SVGAGI come from the germline V gene (reference sequence). The V end lost 8 bases, the J end lost 5 bases, and 7 bases lay between the germline ends. This CDR3 has 10 amino acids. This CDR3 reads CASGGNEQYF. DNA of the CDR3: TGTGCCAGCGGGGGGAACGAGCAGTACTTC.

The chain recombines TRBV7-2 with TRBJ1-5, with D possibly being TRBD1 (5 bases). Germline V gene sequence: CDR1 SGHTA, CDR2 FQGNSA. The CDR3 runs 14 residues. With 5 bases removed from V and 5 bases from J, the gap between germline ends came to 13 bases. The CDR3 DNA is TGTGCCAGCAGCGGGGCGGGGTCGTATCAGCCCCAGCATTTT. Protein sequence: CASSGAGSYQPQHF.

This clone was counted once. The chain couples TRBV5-1 to TRBJ2-4; TRBD2 matches at 15 bases. From germline, CDR1 is SGHRS and CDR2 YFSETQ. J was trimmed by 0 bases and V by 4 bases; bases with no gene match: 14. CDR3 length equals 21 residues. The CDR3 sequence is CASSLRRGLAGGGRAKNIQYF. CDR3 nucleotides: TGCGCCAGCAGCCTCCGTAGGGGACTAGCGGGGGGAGGTCGAGCCAAAAACATTCAGTACTTC.

The gene calls are TRBV30 and TRBJ2-1; 11 bases align to TRBD2. Per germline, CDR1 GTSNPN and CDR2 SVGIG (reference sequence). V shed 1 base, J shed 8 bases, and the junction held 13 bases outside the gene matches. This CDR3 is built from 17 residues. CDR3 residues: CAWSEGLAGVGLDEQFF. The DNA for the CDR3 is TGTGCCTGGAGTGAAGGACTAGCGGGTGTGGGGTTGGATGAGCAGTTCTTC.

CDR3 in amino acids: CASSQVGQGFGELFF. The CDR3 DNA reads as TGTGCCAGCAGCCAAGTGGGACAGGGTTTTGGGGAGCTGTTTTTT. The chain has TRBV14 and TRBJ2-2; 9 bases fit TRBD1. The CDR3 spans 15 residues. Germline CDR1 is SGHDN and CDR2 is FVKESK. V dropped 1 base and J dropped 8; count of bases not matched to a gene: 5.

The chain employs TRBV28 and TRBJ2-7; the match to TRBD1 covers 9 bases. Germline V gives CDR1 MDHEN, CDR2 SYDVKM. V lost 7 bases, J lost 4 bases, and 14 bases stayed unmatched. The length of the CDR3 is 16 residues. CDR3 residues: CASNRGPGQGNYEQYF. CDR3 sequence (DNA): TGTGCCAGCAACAGGGGTCCGGGACAGGGCAATTACGAGCAGTACTTC.

This chain links TRBV6-1 with TRBJ1-3; D gene ambiguous. Trimming took off 7 bases at V and 7 bases at J, with 14 bases between the two ends. This CDR3 is 13 amino acids long. Germline V gene data show CDR1 as MNHNS and CDR2 as SASEGT. The CDR3 bases are TGTGCCAGCACGGTAAATTCGGAGAACACCATATATTTT. It translates to CASTVNSENTIYF.

V usage is TRBV14 and J usage is TRBJ2-7, with a weak D call TRBD2 (5 bases). CDR1 and CDR2 (germline): SGHDN, FVKESK. The CDR3 runs to 15 residues. The V and J ends lost 2 bases and 1 base respectively, with 12 bases between them. The CDR3 protein is CASSQLLGSSYEQYF. The CDR3 region has the DNA TGTGCCAGCAGCCAATTGCTGGGGAGTTCCTACGAGCAGTACTTC.

The V and J genes are TRBV7-2 and TRBJ2-3; maybe TRBD2 (5 bases). The CDR3 totals 16 residues. Trimming left V 4 bases short and J 0 bases short, with 14 bases between. Germline CDR1 and CDR2: SGHTA and FQGNSA. The CDR3 loop reads CASSSGLSVSTDTQYF. CDR3 in DNA: TGTGCCAGCAGCTCAGGACTGTCAGTTAGCACAGATACGCAGTATTTT.

The genes are TRBV6-1 and TRBJ1-2, with 10 bases aligning to TRBD1. Germline V lookup: CDR1 MNHNS, CDR2 SASEGT. This CDR3 has 13 amino acids. V was pared by 6 bases and J by 7 bases, with 5 bases of the junction left unmatched. The CDR3 region has the DNA TGTGCCAGCAGGGACAGGGGGGAGGGTGGCTACACCTTC. This codes for CASRDRGEGGYTF.

The chain joins TRBV5-1 to TRBJ1-1; 8 bases fit TRBD1. From germline, CDR1 is SGHRS and CDR2 YFSETQ. With V trimmed by 4 bases and J by 4 bases, 6 bases remained unmatched. This CDR3 has 14 amino acids. CDR3 bases: TGCGCCAGCAGCCCTCAGGGGGCGGGCACTGAAGCTTTCTTT. It encodes CASSPQGAGTEAFF.

The gene calls are TRBV18 and TRBJ1-5, with TRBD1 matching over 9 bases. The length of the CDR3 is 17 residues. Germline values: CDR1 KGHSH, CDR2 LQKENI. V lost 4 bases and J lost 4; bases outside the gene matches: 11. CDR3 amino acids: CASSLRRDREGNQPQHF. CDR3 bases: TGTGCCAGCTCACTACGTCGGGACAGGGAGGGTAATCAGCCCCAGCATTTT.

The V call is TRBV2, the J call TRBJ2-2; 7 bases align to TRBD1. Germline CDR1 and CDR2: SNHLY and FYNNEI. V lost 3 bases and J lost 6; bases outside the gene matches: 7. The CDR3 runs to 15 residues. The CDR3 DNA follows: TGTGCCAGCAGTGACAGGGGGATCGGGGCCGGGGAGCTGTTTTTT. This translates into CASSDRGIGAGELFF.

This chain joins TRBV2 and TRBJ2-7; 11 nucleotides agree with TRBD1. V dropped 2 bases and J dropped 2; count of bases not matched to a gene: 2. Looked up from germline, CDR1 is SNHLY and CDR2 is FYNNEI. The CDR3 consists of 15 residues. In DNA, the CDR3 is TGTGCCAGCAGTGAACTGGGACAGGGGGCCTACGAGCAGTACTTC. This codes for CASSELGQGAYEQYF. Based on the CDR3 plus reference TRBV2 and TRBJ2-7, the full variable domain is EPEVTQTPSHQVTQMGQEVILRCVPISNHLYFYWYRQILGQKVEFLVSFYNNEISEKSEIFDDQFSVERPDGSNFTLKIRSTKLEDSAMYFCASSELGQGAYEQYFGPGTRLTVT.